Listed below are T cell receptor beta chains from one sample, sequenced in a study of T-cell memory formation after mild COVID-19. In TCRdb, the 5' RACE reads were re-called with MiXCR into one record per CDR3 protein. The sample gives some 290,000 distinct CDR3 sequences, 16% of which show up once; over 20% is in the top ten. Sequenced: PBMCs or a T cell subset sorted from them (not recorded which). Source of these receptors: a man aged 18 to 30 who had mild COVID-19 (a few samples of this study predate the infection). Cell type and time point are not known. Each CDR3 is given with its conserved first and last residue. The order of the fields is V gene, J gene, clone size, D gene, CDR3 protein, CDR3 DNA. The D gene is left open where the match is weak. Not all rows give a size; the values are once, few, many and, for expanded clones, a class.

TRBV5-4	TRBJ2-5	.	.	CASSLAQYGTQYF	TGTGCCAGCAGCTTGGCCCAGTATGGGACCCAGTACTTC
TRBV7-2	TRBJ1-6	.	TRBD1	CANSRTGPYSPLHF	TGTGCCAACAGCCGGACAGGGCCGTATTCACCCCTCCACTTT
TRBV10-3	TRBJ2-5	few	TRBD2	CAISDYVGLAGEQETQYF	TGTGCCATCAGTGACTACGTGGGACTAGCGGGGGAGCAAGAGACCCAGTACTTC
TRBV7-9	TRBJ2-7	.	.	CASSLGASSYEQYF	TGTGCCAGCAGCCTCGGGGCAAGCTCCTACGAGCAGTACTTC
TRBV7-2	TRBJ2-3	few	TRBD2	CASSQRGTSGPDTQYF	TGTGCCAGCAGTCAACGCGGGACTAGCGGGCCAGATACGCAGTATTTT
TRBV5-5	TRBJ2-3	few	.	CASSLFSQSTDTQYF	TGTGCCAGCAGCTTGTTTTCTCAGAGCACAGATACGCAGTATTTT
TRBV6-5	TRBJ2-7	few	.	CASSYSGGGYEQYF	TGTGCCAGCAGTTACTCCGGGGGAGGCTACGAGCAGTACTTC
TRBV12-3/TRBV12-4	TRBJ2-3	few	.	CASSLWTISTDTQYF	TGTGCCAGCAGTTTGTGGACTATCAGCACAGATACGCAGTATTTT
TRBV20-1	TRBJ2-7	few	.	CSASFPLAYEQYF	TGCAGTGCTAGTTTCCCGCTGGCCTACGAGCAGTACTTC
TRBV11-2	TRBJ2-2	.	TRBD2	CASSLDTGGITGELFF	TGTGCCAGCAGCTTAGACACGGGGGGAATCACCGGGGAGCTGTTTTTT